One sample yielded the 26 T cell receptor beta chains listed below, sequenced in a study of T cells in Graves' hyperthyroidism and ophthalmopathy. Researchers amplified the TCR beta CDR3 regions from RNA transcripts. HTBI primers were used for first-round RT-PCR of the TCR CDR3. TCRdb re-derived calls from the multiplex PCR reads in MiXCR, one entry per CDR3 protein. The data show some 350,000 distinct CDR3 sequences, 20% to 30% seen once. The sample taken for sequencing was blood. The source is a man aged 50 or older with Graves' hyperthyroidism.

The rearrangement links TRBV12-3 or TRBV12-4 to TRBJ2-2, with no clear D. V dropped 3 bases and J dropped 4 bases, with 6 bases sitting between them. This CDR3 has 13 residues. The CDR3 protein is CASSFSFTGELFF. The CDR3 bases are TGTGCCAGCAGTTTTTCATTCACCGGGGAGCTGTTTTTT.

This clonotype was detected a few times. The gene calls are TRBV7-2 and TRBJ2-5; D is undetermined. The ends were cut back, 5 bases at V and 0 bases at J, with 10 bases in the middle. The CDR3 consists of 14 residues. The germline gives CDR1 SGHTA, CDR2 FQGNSA. The CDR3 nucleotides are TGTGCCAGCAGCCTCGGGCCGTACCAAGAGACCCAGTACTTC. The encoded protein is CASSLGPYQETQYF.

This clonotype was recorded at least ten times. The chain uses TRBV3-1 and TRBJ2-1, with 7 bases aligning to TRBD2. The J segment lost 3 bases and the V segment lost 1 base, leaving 3 bases of the junction unmatched. CDR1 and CDR2 (germline): LGHDT, YNNKEL (reference sequence). The CDR3 is 15 amino acids. The chain's CDR3 is CASSQAGTNYNEQFF. The CDR3 coding sequence is TGTGCCAGCAGCCAAGCAGGGACTAACTACAATGAGCAGTTCTTC.

J is TRBJ2-2 and V is TRBV7-2; D uncertain. CDR3 length: 15 residues. V lost 2 bases, J lost 5 bases, and 12 bases lay in between. The germline CDR1 and CDR2 sequences are SGHTA and FQGNSA. CDR3 bases: TGTGCCAGCAGCTTATTATGGGCGTCTACCGGGGAGCTGTTTTTT. This codes for CASSLLWASTGELFF.

The chain recombines TRBV27 with TRBJ1-2, with 7 bases identical to TRBD1. The germline V gene encodes CDR1 MNHEY and CDR2 SMNVEV (reference sequence). The length of the CDR3 is 15 residues. The J segment lost 8 bases and the V segment lost 3 bases, leaving 12 bases of the junction unmatched. The DNA for the CDR3 is TGTGCCAGCAGTTTCGGTACCCTCAGGACAGGAGGCTACACCTTC. It specifies CASSFGTLRTGGYTF.

At least ten counts were recorded for this clonotype. The chain joins TRBV29-1 to TRBJ1-5, with 7 bases identical to TRBD1. Germline trimming cut 6 bases from V and 4 bases from J; bases unmatched to any gene: 9. The CDR3 runs 14 residues. Germline lookup yields CDR1 SQVTM and CDR2 ANQGSEA. CDR3 loop: CSVAGTEGNQPQHF. In nucleotides, the CDR3 is TGCAGCGTCGCCGGGACAGAGGGTAATCAGCCCCAGCATTTT.

Details on this clonotype: One end of the junction does not line up with germline, which may come from a read error. The gene calls are TRBV7-2 and TRBJ2-7; D perhaps matches TRBD1 (6 bases). From germline, CDR1 is SGHTA and CDR2 FQGNSA. The CDR3 totals 14 residues. The CDR3 coding sequence is TGCGCCAGCAGCCAACGGACAGAGTCCTACGAGCAGTACTTC. This translates into CASSQRTESYEQYF.

This clonotype has just a few counts. The chain employs TRBV5-5 and TRBJ1-1; 9 positions agree with TRBD1. The germline V gene has CDR1 SGHKS and CDR2 YYEKEE (reference sequence). V lost 2 bases, J lost 5 bases, and 4 bases stayed unmatched. The CDR3 extends over 14 amino acids. The CDR3 DNA reads as TGTGCCAGCAGCTTTATTGGACAGGGGACTGAAGCTTTCTTT. This sequence encodes CASSFIGQGTEAFF.

This clonotype was detected many times. This chain uses TRBV27 with TRBJ2-3; D gene ambiguous. This CDR3 has 13 amino acids. Germline loops: CDR1 MNHEY, CDR2 SMNVEV (reference sequence). V was pared by 5 bases and J by 6 bases, with 12 bases between. The CDR3 here is CASSPHSMDTQYF. The DNA for the CDR3 is TGTGCCAGCAGTCCCCACTCAATGGATACGCAGTATTTT.

This clonotype was observed a handful of times. This chain connects TRBV3-1 to TRBJ2-5; 8 nucleotides match TRBD2. The V gene's germline CDR1 is LGHDT and CDR2 YNNKEL (reference sequence). There are 20 residues in the CDR3. J was trimmed by 4 bases and V by 1 base; bases with no gene match: 20. The CDR3 spells CASSQGSWGSGSLRGETQYF. Written as DNA, the CDR3 is TGTGCCAGCAGCCAAGGCTCCTGGGGGAGCGGGAGTTTAAGGGGAGAGACCCAGTACTTC.

The chain employs TRBV10-1 and TRBJ1-1; TRBD1 might be the D (5 bases). Germline CDR1 and CDR2: WNHNN and SYGVQD (reference sequence). Deletions cut 4 bases from V and 8 bases from J, with 14 bases between. The CDR3 has 13 amino acids. CDR3 sequence (DNA): TGCGCCAGCAGTGTCTTGACAGATTCAGAAGCTTTCTTT. Translating it yields CASSVLTDSEAFF.

This clonotype was found many times. The chain combines TRBV3-1 with TRBJ2-5; a possible D gene is TRBD2 (5 bases). The CDR3 has 15 residues. With 1 base removed from V and 4 bases from J, the gap between germline ends came to 13 bases. CDR1 is LGHDT, CDR2 YNNKEL, per germline (reference sequence). CDR3 sequence (DNA): TGTGCCAGCAGCCAAGGGACGGGAAGGGCAGAGACCCAGTACTTC. Its protein is CASSQGTGRAETQYF.

V usage is TRBV9 and J usage is TRBJ2-3; no clear D. Germline V gene data show CDR1 as SGDLS and CDR2 as YYNGEE. V was cut by 4 bases and J by 2 bases, with 8 bases left in between. CDR3 size: 13 residues. CDR3 amino acids: CASSHINTDTQYF. DNA of the CDR3: TGTGCCAGCAGCCACATCAACACAGATACGCAGTATTTT.

The chain joins TRBV10-3 to TRBJ2-1; 10 nucleotides line up with TRBD2. This CDR3 spans 16 amino acids. Germline V gives CDR1 ENHRY, CDR2 SYGVKD. The V and J ends lost 8 bases and 4 bases, in that order; junction bases with no gene match: 11. The DNA for the CDR3 is TGTGCCATCCGAACCCGGACTAGCGGAGCTTACAATGAGCAGTTCTTC. The encoded protein is CAIRTRTSGAYNEQFF.

This clonotype was seen a handful of times. This rearrangement joins TRBV6-1 to TRBJ2-1, with 15 nucleotides matching TRBD2. The CDR3 sequence is 15 residues long. Trimming removed 6 bases from V and 7 bases from J; junction bases left unmatched: 4. Germline V CDR1 and CDR2: MNHNS, SASEGT. The CDR3 DNA follows: TGTGCCAGCAGCACCGGGACTAGCGGGAGGAATGAGCAGTTCTTC. Translation gives CASSTGTSGRNEQFF.

The table lists this clonotype with many counts. The chain links TRBV20-1 to TRBJ2-7; D is ambiguous. Germline CDR1 is DFQATT and CDR2 is SNEGSKA (reference sequence). The V end lost 4 bases, the J end lost 3 bases, and 13 bases lay between the germline ends. The CDR3 runs 13 residues. The CDR3 DNA sequence: TGCAGTGCTATAGGTGCGGACGACTACGAGCAGTACTTC. This gives the protein CSAIGADDYEQYF.

Comment on this clonotype: One base away lies a much larger clone, so this may be a sequencing read error. CDR3: CASGLSVGGSYEQYF. The CDR3 region has the DNA TGCGCCAGCGGCTTGAGCGTGGGGGGTTCCTACGAGCAGTACTTC. V gene TRBV5-1 combines with J gene TRBJ2-7, with TRBD2 as a possible D gene (6 bases). In germline, CDR1 is SGHRS, CDR2 YFSETQ. This CDR3 is built from 15 residues. The full variable domain, with the rest looked up from reference TRBV5-1 and TRBJ2-7, is KAGVTQTPRYLIKTRGQQVTLSCSPISGHRSVSWYQQTPGQGLQFLFEYFSETQRNKGNFPGRFSGRQFSNSRSEMNVSTLELGDSALYLCASGLSVGGSYEQYFGPGTRLTVT.

The chain links TRBV27 to TRBJ2-2; no clear D gene. The CDR3 extends over 12 amino acids. Trimming took 6 bases from V and 4 from J, leaving 6 bases between them. Looked up from germline, CDR1 is MNHEY and CDR2 is SMNVEV (reference sequence). This CDR3 is CASSNPTGELFF. CDR3 nucleotide sequence: TGTGCCAGCAGCAACCCCACCGGGGAGCTGTTTTTT.

The J gene is TRBJ2-7, the V gene TRBV30; TRBD2 agrees at 10 bases. Germline loops: CDR1 GTSNPN, CDR2 SVGIG (reference sequence). The CDR3 covers 18 residues. V gave up 3 bases and J gave up 3 bases; unmatched junction bases: 17. The CDR3 DNA follows: TGTGCCTGGAGGGCACCGGGACTAGCGCCAATCGTAATCTACGAGCAGTACTTC. This gives the protein CAWRAPGLAPIVIYEQYF.

The rearrangement joins TRBV10-1 to TRBJ2-2, with D possibly being TRBD1 (6 bases). The V and J ends lost 4 bases and 1 base respectively, with 7 bases between them. CDR3 length: 14 amino acids. CDR1 WNHNN and CDR2 SYGVQD come from the germline V gene (reference sequence). The CDR3 here is CASSGTENTGELFF. The CDR3 bases are TGCGCCAGCAGTGGGACAGAGAACACCGGGGAGCTGTTTTTT.

The V gene is TRBV18, the J gene TRBJ2-7, with 8 positions matching TRBD1. Germline loops: CDR1 KGHSH, CDR2 LQKENI. J lost 6 bases, V lost 3 bases, and 10 bases had no gene match. The CDR3 runs to 15 residues. The chain's CDR3 is CASSPQGAQSAEQYF. The CDR3 bases are TGTGCCAGCTCACCGCAGGGGGCCCAATCGGCCGAGCAGTACTTC. Together with reference TRBV18 and TRBJ2-7, the CDR3 gives the full variable domain: NAGVMQNPRHLVRRRGQEARLRCSPMKGHSHVYWYRQLPEEGLKFMVYLQKENIIDESGMPKERFSAEFPKEGPSILRIQQVVRGDSAAYFCASSPQGAQSAEQYFGPGTRLTVT.

CDR3 coding DNA: TGTGCCAGTAGTATAGGTAGCGAGACCGGGGAGCTGTTTTTT. Its protein product is CASSIGSETGELFF. This chain links TRBV19 with TRBJ2-2, with D maybe TRBD2 (5 bases). CDR1 and CDR2 from the germline V gene are LNHDA and SQIVND (reference sequence). V lost 1 base, J lost 5 bases, and 8 bases lay in between. The CDR3 consists of 14 residues.

The chain has TRBV11-3 and TRBJ2-1; no definite D call. Trimming cost V 4 bases and J 2 bases, with 18 bases left between them. CDR1 and CDR2 from the germline V gene are SGHNT and YENEEA. The length of the CDR3 is 17 residues. CDR3 nucleotide sequence: TGTGCCAGCAGCTCCATATTCGCGGACCGACCCTACAATGAGCAGTTCTTC. This encodes CASSSIFADRPYNEQFF.

Only a few counts were recorded for this clonotype. CDR3: CASSLGGTSGRSPSLYNEQFF. For the CDR3, the DNA is TGTGCCAGCAGCTTGGGGGGGACTAGCGGGAGGTCACCCTCACTTTACAATGAGCAGTTCTTC. This chain joins TRBV12-3 or TRBV12-4 and TRBJ2-1; 15 nucleotides agree with TRBD2. The CDR3 runs to 21 residues. J gave up 4 bases and V 6 bases, and 19 bases lay outside the gene matches.

Remarks on this clonotype: At one of its ends the junction is not consistent with the germline gene, which may arise from a read error. V usage is TRBV6-1 and J usage is TRBJ1-2; D remains unclear. The V gene's germline CDR1 is MNHNS and CDR2 SASEGT. The CDR3 totals 13 residues. Written as DNA, the CDR3 is TGTGCCATCAGTGGTCTGGAAGTCTATGGCTACACCTTC. The encoded protein is CAISGLEVYGYTF.

A few counts support this clonotype. The V call is TRBV29-1, the J call TRBJ1-5; D might be TRBD1 (5 bases). V was pared by 7 bases and J by 4 bases, with 11 bases between. Looked up from germline, CDR1 is SQVTM and CDR2 is ANQGSEA. The CDR3 is 12 amino acids. The CDR3: CSAGSGNQPQHF. The DNA of the CDR3 is TGCAGCGCCGGGTCAGGGAATCAGCCCCAGCATTTT.